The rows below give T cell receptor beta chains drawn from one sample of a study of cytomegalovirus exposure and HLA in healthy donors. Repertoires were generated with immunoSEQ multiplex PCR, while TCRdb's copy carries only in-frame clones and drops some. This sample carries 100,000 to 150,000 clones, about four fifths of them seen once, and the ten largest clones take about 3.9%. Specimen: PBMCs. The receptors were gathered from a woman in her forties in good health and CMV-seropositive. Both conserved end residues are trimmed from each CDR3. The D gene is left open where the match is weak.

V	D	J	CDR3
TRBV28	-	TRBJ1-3	ASSLNSGAGNTIY
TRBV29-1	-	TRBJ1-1	SFTRDTGPRAF
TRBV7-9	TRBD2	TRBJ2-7	SSSLVAGGLEQY
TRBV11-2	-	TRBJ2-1	ASSTYGRGAYNEQF
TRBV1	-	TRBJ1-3	TSSHRYRRSGNTIY
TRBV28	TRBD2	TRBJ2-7	ASSPLWASGRDYEQY
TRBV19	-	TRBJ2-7	ASSIGRAYEQY
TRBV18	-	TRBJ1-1	ASSPWGQGLNTEAF
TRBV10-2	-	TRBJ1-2	ASNIGGGVYGYT
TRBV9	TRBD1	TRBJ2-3	ASSTWTGSDTQY
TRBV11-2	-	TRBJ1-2	ASSLNRVKSSYT
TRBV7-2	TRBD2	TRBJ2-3	ASSLVPAGGTDTQY
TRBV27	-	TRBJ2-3	ATRLGFEDTQY
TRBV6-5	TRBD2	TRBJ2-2	ASSYERAGGTGELF
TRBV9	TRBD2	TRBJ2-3	ASSVFSAGGGNTQY
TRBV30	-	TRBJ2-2	AWRSEGRELF
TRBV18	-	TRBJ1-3	ASSLTGLSGNTIY
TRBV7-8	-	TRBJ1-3	ASSPRTGNTIY
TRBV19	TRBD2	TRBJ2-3	ASKQLAGTDTQY
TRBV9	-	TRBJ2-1	ASSVASYNEQF
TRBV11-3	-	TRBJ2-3	ASSLAPSPRNTQY
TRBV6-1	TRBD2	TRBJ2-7	ASSGPRGGNSYEQY
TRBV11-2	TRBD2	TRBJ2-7	ASSLEGIPAGGPY
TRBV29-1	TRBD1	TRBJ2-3	SVSGTEHTDTQY
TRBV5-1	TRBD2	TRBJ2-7	ASSPGGAVSSYEQY
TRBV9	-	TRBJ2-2	ASSPVLVSGFNTGELF
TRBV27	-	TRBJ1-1	ASSEGGARGEAF
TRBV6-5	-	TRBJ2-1	ASSYYGSSYNEQF
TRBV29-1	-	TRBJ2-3	SVQVVQVNSADTQY
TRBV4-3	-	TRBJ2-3	ASSQDPASRDTQY
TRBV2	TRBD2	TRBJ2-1	ASSYSSGNRGEQF
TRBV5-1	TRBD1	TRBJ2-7	ASSLEGQVYEQY